This T cell receptor beta chain was found in a study of memory CD4+ T cells and cytomegalovirus serostatus. Study-wide background: This sample comes from healthy Belgian adults, about 10 CMV seropositive, approximately 23 seronegative. Study-wide results and limits: Each of 67 CMV-associated TCRbeta sequences occurred in one to five individuals. CMV serostatus prediction reached median AUC about 0.95, or 0.9 with US-trained model. Suggested: most of the CMV-linked TCR signature lies in CD4+ memory cells.

This clone was recorded once. Its antigen remains unidentified. Only in-frame clones appear in the TCRdb table, and some are missing; sequencing was by immunoSEQ multiplex PCR. The sample yields over 75,000 clones, about four fifths seen once. The sort gate was single viable CD3+CD4+CD8-CD45RO+ cells for memory CD4+ T cells. The CDR3 covers 14 residues. Germline V CDR1 and CDR2: GTSNPN, SVGIG (reference sequence). With 4 bases removed from V and 0 bases from J, the gap between germline ends came to 10 bases. The genes are TRBV30 and TRBJ1-3; no clear D. Sequenced: memory CD4+ T cells from blood. The TCR originated in an adult in good health and CMV-seropositive. Written as DNA, the CDR3 is TGTGCCTGGAAGCCGACAACCTCTGGAAACACCATATATTTT. It is translated as CAWKPTTSGNTIYF.